This is a list of T cell receptor beta chains from one sample in a study of T cell responses to AZD1222 COVID-19 vaccine. Sequencing used immunoSEQ multiplex PCR; TCRdb keeps in-frame clones, though not all of them. The sample contains 130,000 or so clones, 85% to 90% of which appear only once. The input for sequencing was peripheral blood, taken on day 0 of AZD1222 vaccination. The receptors were sampled from an adult in good health. Each CDR3 is given with its conserved first and last residue. D genes are given only for firm matches.

D gene | V gene | CDR3 protein
. | TRBV12-3/TRBV12-4 | CASSPGGSPLHF
. | TRBV6-2/TRBV6-3 | CASSKPLAESYNEQFF
. | TRBV3-1/TRBV3-2 | CASSQVPVGTIYF
. | TRBV6-5 | CASSRSDEKLFF
. | TRBV25-1 | CASRVSRNTEAFF
. | TRBV2 | CASSERLVASGNTIYF
. | TRBV2 | CASSEESLPHQPQHF
. | TRBV30 | CAWSFGDSNQPQHF
TRBD2 | TRBV11-3 | CASSLGGGPTDTQYF
. | TRBV30 | CAWGHRAITTYEQYF
. | TRBV5-5 | CASSLWEFEAFF
. | TRBV29-1 | CSGGDVRGGYTF
. | TRBV6-1 | CASSEVRFGNTIYF
. | TRBV5-4 | CASSPGGNYGYTF
. | TRBV14 | CASSQVFTYEQYF
. | TRBV14 | CASSHLSVFNSGNTIYF
. | TRBV7-8 | CASSSPLKAGYEQYF
. | TRBV7-2 | CASSLVAQDQPQHF
. | TRBV10-3 | CAISAQGPNTEAFF
TRBD2 | TRBV27 | CASSLSPAGLAGVADTQYF
. | TRBV28 | CASSSTPAEAFF
. | TRBV12-3/TRBV12-4 | CASTLHGGYEQYF
TRBD1 | TRBV5-8 | CASSFGTGENQPQHF
. | TRBV10-3 | CAISESRGIGSDYEQYF
. | TRBV25-1 | CASSEWGAEGYTF
. | TRBV5-1 | CASSLAGTVWGNTIYF
. | TRBV7-2 | CASSGIAFF